Each of the 9 T cell receptor beta chains below was sequenced from the same sample in a study of immune characterization of retroperitoneal liposarcoma. Using its own MiXCR run on the PCR reads, TCRdb lists one record per CDR3 protein. The sample contains around 3,000 distinct CDR3 sequences, approximately 45% of which appear only once. Sequencing input: tumor tissue. These receptor sequences come from a male donor with retroperitoneal liposarcoma.

V is TRBV12-3 or TRBV12-4 and J is TRBJ2-1; 13 nucleotides align to TRBD2. J lost 13 bases, V lost 11 bases, and 20 bases had no gene match. The CDR3 is 16 amino acids. The CDR3, as DNA: TGTGCCCAACCACTACGACTAGCGGGAGGAGGGGAGACCCAGTTCTTC. Protein product: CAQPLRLAGGGETQFF.

The chain has TRBV5-1 and TRBJ1-5; no definite D call. V lost 2 bases to trimming and J lost 6 bases, with 24 bases between them. The CDR3 sequence is 18 residues long. Germline V CDR1 and CDR2: SGHRS, YFSETQ. CDR3 bases: TGCGCCAGCAGCTTTGACGGTTCGGTAACGGTTGTTCGTCAGCCCCAGCATTTT. Protein: CASSFDGSVTVVRQPQHF.

This clonotype is medium-sized. The chain is built from TRBV6-1 and TRBJ2-1, with TRBD2 identical over 8 bases. The end of the DNA fits TRBJ2-7 better, so the J call may be wrong. The CDR3 extends over 19 amino acids. Germline CDR1 MNHNS, CDR2 SASEGT. The CDR3 loop reads CASSGPGLEWGLPYNEQYF. The CDR3 DNA is TGTGCCAGCAGTGGTCCGGGACTAGAGTGGGGACTACCTTACAATGAGCAGTACTTC.

This clonotype is medium-sized in the sample. The chain links TRBV11-3 to TRBJ2-5; no clear D. The CDR3 is 14 residues long. The germline V gene has CDR1 SGHNT and CDR2 YENEEA. V was shortened by 4 bases and J by 4 bases, with 13 bases between the two germline ends. The CDR3 reads CASSSPGWGETQYF. The CDR3 nucleotides read TGTGCCAGCAGCTCCCCCGGCTGGGGAGAGACCCAGTACTTC.

This clonotype ranks as medium-sized. The chain carries TRBV6-1 and TRBJ2-5; D unclear. The J call is doubtful: the DNA matches TRBJ2-7 better. Germline lookup yields CDR1 MNHNS and CDR2 SASEGT. The CDR3 has 13 residues. CDR3 amino acids: CASSQALRNEQYF. The CDR3 DNA follows: TGTGCCAGCAGTCAGGCCCTGAGGAACGAGCAGTACTTC.

The rearrangement joins TRBV6-1 to TRBJ2-2, with 9 nucleotides matching TRBD2. Germline CDR1 reads MNHNS; CDR2 reads SASEGT. The V segment lost 7 bases and the J segment 1 base; nucleotides outside the gene matches: 13. The CDR3 is 18 residues long. In DNA, the CDR3 is TGTGCCAGCACGGGCACTAGCGGGCGCGGGGGGAACACCGGGGAGCTGTTTTTT. It is translated as CASTGTSGRGGNTGELFF.

This clonotype turned up a few times. The CDR3 here is CASTPAGTSNEQFF. In nucleotides, the CDR3 is TGTGCCAGCACCCCTGCCGGGACCAGCAATGAGCAGTTCTTC. The V call is TRBV12-3 or TRBV12-4, the J call TRBJ2-1, with D tentatively TRBD1 or TRBD2 (5 bases each). This CDR3 is 14 amino acids long. V lost 7 bases, J lost 6 bases, and 16 bases lay in between.

The rearrangement links TRBV6-1 to TRBJ2-7; 7 nucleotides match TRBD1. The CDR3 consists of 14 residues. V lost 8 bases to trimming and J lost 0 bases; unmatched junction nucleotides: 7. CDR1 and CDR2 (germline): MNHNS, SASEGT. CDR3 bases: TGTGCCAGCCGGGACAGCTATAGCTCCTACGAGCAGTACTTC. Translated, it gives CASRDSYSSYEQYF.

The V call is TRBV6-5, the J call TRBJ2-1; unclear D gene. TRBJ2-7 explains the end of the DNA better; the J call may be wrong. CDR1 and CDR2 from the germline V gene are MNHEY and SVGAGI. The CDR3 length is 14 residues. DNA for the CDR3: TGTGCCAGCAGCTACGGACCCCGGGTTAATGAGCAGTACTTC. It is translated as CASSYGPRVNEQYF.